This TCR beta chain was retrieved from a study of T cell repertoires in cytomegalovirus infection (dated by TCRdb to about 2019). Looking at the study overall: Donor HLA type was relevant to the analysis, as public TCR beta signatures indicated carriage of CMV infection together with the matching HLA type.

Points on this clonotype: Its antigen target is currently unknown. No base quality information exists; no much larger clone differs at one position.

The germline V gene sets CDR1 to SGHRS and CDR2 to YFSETQ. V is cut by 4 bases and J by 13 bases, and the space between the germline ends is 15 bases. The CDR3 goes from the cysteine to the phenylalanine over 13 residues. Only the CDR3 part of the read is kept: 39 bases, read in frame from the first base. What the research found in general, with its limitations: Cumulative frequency of public TCR beta family members discriminated carriers of CMV infection plus the relevant HLA type in this cohort and an independent approximately 340-donor cohort. The ex vivo response was dominated by HLA-C-restricted CMV-specific TCR beta clonotypes, which also provided the single most frequent clonotype in two of eight donors.

Sequencing instrument: Illumina HiSeq 1500. In TCRdb, the public reads were trimmed at Q25 with fastp and aligned with MiXCR, with productive beta chains retained. Each entry is one CDR3 protein sequence, shown with its most common DNA and genes. The sample table contains approximately 750,000 distinct CDR3 sequences; only one count was recorded for about a third of them. The ten largest make up 2.5% to 3.5% of the sample. This chain is built from TRBV5-1 and TRBJ1-6; the D gene remains uncertain. The sequence came from a human donor in good health (CMV status not recorded). Some clones in this sample may be carry-over from other donors' samples. The sequencing input was PBMCs. This receptor carries the CDR3 CASSVDSIHPLHF. The bases read TGCGCCAGCAGCGTTGACTCCATCCATCCCCTCCACTTT.